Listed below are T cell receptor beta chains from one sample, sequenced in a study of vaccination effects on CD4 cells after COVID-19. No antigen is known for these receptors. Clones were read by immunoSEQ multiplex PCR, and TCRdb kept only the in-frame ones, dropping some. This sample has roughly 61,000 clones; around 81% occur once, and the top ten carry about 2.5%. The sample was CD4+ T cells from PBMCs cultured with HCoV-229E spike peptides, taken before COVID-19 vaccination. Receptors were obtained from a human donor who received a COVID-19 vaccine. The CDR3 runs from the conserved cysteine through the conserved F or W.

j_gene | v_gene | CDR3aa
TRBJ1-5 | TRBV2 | CASTRQGFLSNQPQHF
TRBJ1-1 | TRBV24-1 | CATSDPGTGETEAFF
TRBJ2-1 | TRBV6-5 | CASRSDRGLYNEQFF
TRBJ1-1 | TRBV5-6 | CASSLTDRMNTEAFF
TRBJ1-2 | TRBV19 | CASSWGANYGYTF
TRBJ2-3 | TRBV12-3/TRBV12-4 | CASSLVDTQYF
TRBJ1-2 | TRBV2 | CADRDRGGYGYTF
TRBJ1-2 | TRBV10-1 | CASSGGPAGYTF
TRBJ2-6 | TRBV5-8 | CASSSWRDVSGANVLTF
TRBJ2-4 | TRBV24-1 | CATSDSRGAGNIQYF
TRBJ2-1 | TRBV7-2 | CASSFVAGGLGEQFF
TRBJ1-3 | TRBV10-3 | CAISGDIGTVVGNTIYF
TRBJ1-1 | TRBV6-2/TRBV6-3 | CASSYEGTAQLLNTEAFF
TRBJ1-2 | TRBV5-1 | CASSPRDNYGYTF
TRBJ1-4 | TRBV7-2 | CASSPYRGGGNEKLFF
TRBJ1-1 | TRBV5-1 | CASSLGAGASWIAFF
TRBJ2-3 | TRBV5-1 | CASSSGLPSPTDTQYF
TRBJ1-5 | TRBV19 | CASEAGPNQPQHF
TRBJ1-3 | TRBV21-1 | CASNRTAYSGNTIYF
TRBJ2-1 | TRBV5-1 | CASSPPEAGNEQFF
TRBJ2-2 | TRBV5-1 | CASRGSGGELFF
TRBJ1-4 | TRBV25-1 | CASSVGQGAQEKLFF
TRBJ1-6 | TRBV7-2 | CASRNSGSSYNSPLHF
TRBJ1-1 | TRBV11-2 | CASSLTRGQMNTEAFF
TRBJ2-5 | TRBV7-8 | CASSLARGRETQYF
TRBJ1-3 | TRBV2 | CASTGTGRNTIYF
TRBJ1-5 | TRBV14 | CASSLQGKGRNQPQHF
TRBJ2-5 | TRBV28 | CASSSDGKPPETQYF
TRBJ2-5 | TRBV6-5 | CATSAGGETQYF
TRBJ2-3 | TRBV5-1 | CASTSGMSTDTQYF
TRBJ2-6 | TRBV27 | CASSPNLSGANVLTF
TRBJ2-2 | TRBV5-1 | CASSLVGGSNTGELFF
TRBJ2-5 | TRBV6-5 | CASSWALGPRETQYF
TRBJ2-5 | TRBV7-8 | CASSPRQLGETQYF
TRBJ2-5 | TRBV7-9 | CASSSPPGQAETQYF
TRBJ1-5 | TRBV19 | CASSTAKRQPQHF
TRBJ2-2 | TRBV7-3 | CASRRGENTGELFF
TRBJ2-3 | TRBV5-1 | CASSPSDPSTDTQYF
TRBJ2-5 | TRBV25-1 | CASSITNGQQETQYF
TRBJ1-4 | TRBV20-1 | CSASPATREKLFF
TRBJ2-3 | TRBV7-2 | CASSLSGLAGGRTDTQYF
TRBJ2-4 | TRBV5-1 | CASSWSPRDSPSRAKNIQYF
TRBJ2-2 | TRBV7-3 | CASSLFETSNTGELFF
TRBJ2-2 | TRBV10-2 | CATPGLNTGELFF
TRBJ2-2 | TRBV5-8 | CASSLWRGLLAGELFF
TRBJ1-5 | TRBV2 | CASSGYRDQPQHF
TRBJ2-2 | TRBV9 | CASSVEEGRDTGELFF
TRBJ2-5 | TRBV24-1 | CATRNRPTVTQETQYF
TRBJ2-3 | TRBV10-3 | CAISDPTTGGRTDTQYF
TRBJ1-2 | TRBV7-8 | CASSLQGAGYGYTF
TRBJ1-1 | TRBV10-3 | CAISESGSGSTEAFF
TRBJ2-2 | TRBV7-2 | CASSLTHANTGELFF
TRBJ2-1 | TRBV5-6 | CASSNHLRGGYNEQFF
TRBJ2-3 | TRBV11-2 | CASSLERLGQFPQYF
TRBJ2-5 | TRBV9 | CASSGTGGAEETQYF
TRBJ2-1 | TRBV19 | CASAGGRGQQFF
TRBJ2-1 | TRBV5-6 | CASSLIAGTGGQGEQFF
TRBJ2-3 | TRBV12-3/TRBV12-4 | CASSPAQDTQYF
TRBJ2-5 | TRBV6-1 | CASRGEVQTQYF
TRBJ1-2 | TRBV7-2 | CASTLNPGQGAYYGYTF